This T cell receptor beta chain was obtained from a study of T-cell memory formation after mild COVID-19. Study findings and constraints: A second wave of clones peaked on day 37, and their SARS-CoV-2 specificity went unconfirmed. CD4+ contracting clones were found mainly in CM and EM, and CD8+ ones in EMRA. Clones shrinking between day 15 and 85 showed a balanced CD4/CD8 split, and those that grew later tilted toward CD4+.

This clonotype was seen many times. Its antigen remains unknown. There are 13 residues in the CDR3. Trimming stripped 5 bases from V and 7 bases from J, with 12 bases between. The germline V gene encodes CDR1 SGHTA and CDR2 FQGTGA. Using its own MiXCR run on the 5' RACE reads, TCRdb lists one record per CDR3 protein. The sample holds roughly 400,000 distinct CDR3 sequences; 20% to 25% are singletons and the top ten take 8.8%. The chain uses TRBV7-3 and TRBJ2-1; D ambiguous. The source of this sequence is an adult woman who had mild COVID-19 (a few samples of this study predate the infection). Cell type and time point are not known. Sequencing was performed on PBMCs or a T cell subset sorted from them (not recorded which). CDR3: CASSPYSGNEQFF. The DNA for the CDR3 is TGTGCCAGCAGCCCATACTCTGGTAATGAGCAGTTCTTC.